Reported below is one T cell receptor beta chain. Profiling relied on immunoSEQ multiplex PCR, and the TCRdb table lists in-frame clones only, not all of them. The sample includes some 62,000 clones, around 96% seen only once; the top ten take more than 0.3%. Surgery cases with the highest brain T cell transcript signatures were chosen for sequencing. The source of the sample is a study of brain T cells in children with intractable seizures. The CDR3 has 13 residues. Per the germline V gene, CDR1 is MNHNY and CDR2 is SVGAGI (reference sequence). V was trimmed by 0 bases and J by 4 bases, leaving 6 bases between them.

The receptor's source is a boy less than two years old with focal cortical dysplasia and intractable seizures. This specimen consisted of peripheral blood, obtained at surgery. The chain links TRBV6-6 to TRBJ2-5; TRBD2 is a possible D gene (6 bases). The CDR3 protein is CASSYSGGETQYF. Here the CDR3 DNA reads TGTGCCAGCAGTTACTCGGGGGGAGAGACCCAGTACTTC.